The clone carrying this TCR beta chain occurred many times. The data are from a study of early T cells in non-severe SARS-CoV-2 infection. Unique molecular identifiers (one per individual cDNA molecule) were attached. TCRdb fed the 5' RACE reads into MiXCR, producing one record per CDR3 protein. This table holds fewer than 25,000 distinct CDR3 sequences, more than 5% found once. This CDR3 comprises 16 residues. Germline CDR1 reads SGHNT; CDR2 reads YYREEE (reference sequence). Germline trimming cut 6 bases from V and 3 bases from J; bases unmatched to any gene: 10. The specimen comprised whole blood, sampled at baseline. The TCR originated in an adult who was a healthcare worker with PCR-confirmed SARS-CoV-2 infection or an uninfected control (not recorded which). V gene TRBV5-4 combines with J gene TRBJ2-2, with TRBD2 matching 8 bases. CDR3 residues: CASTPRGGLDTGELFF. The CDR3 DNA reads as TGTGCCAGCACCCCCCGGGGGGGGTTGGACACCGGGGAGCTGTTTTTT.